This is a list of T cell receptor beta chains from one sample in a study of response to subunit inactivated influenza vaccine. TCRdb reanalysed the RT-PCR reads using MiXCR and keeps one entry per CDR3 protein. In the table there are roughly 500,000 distinct CDR3 sequences, 20% to 25% of which are singletons. These sequences were also reported in another study, on T cells expressing NK-cell markers.

This material consisted of CD4+ T cells sorted from PBMCs, taken 11 to 12 days after vaccination. These receptors originate from a man aged 45-60 years who received an inactivated influenza vaccine. Each CDR3 is given with its conserved first and last residue. The listing skips clone size in some rows; elsewhere it reads once, few, many or a size class.

v_gene	j_gene	abundance	CDR3aa
TRBV7-8	TRBJ2-3	few	CASSPLGPPSDTQYF
TRBV4-2	TRBJ2-5	.	CASSQVGQGGPETQYF
TRBV5-1	TRBJ1-2	.	CASSTRGDTGNYGYTF
TRBV18	TRBJ2-7	.	CASSPMRTRWYEQYF
TRBV2	TRBJ2-5	.	CASSVVRGTKTQYF
TRBV29-1	TRBJ1-1	few	CSVRQNTEAFF
TRBV28	TRBJ2-5	.	CASSPGGTETQYF
TRBV28	TRBJ1-1	many	CASTAEIMNTEAFF
TRBV4-1	TRBJ2-3	.	CASSRIGGDNTDTQYF
TRBV10-3	TRBJ2-7	.	CAISEQGTSGLYEQYF
TRBV15	TRBJ1-5	few	CATSRDKWDQPQHF
TRBV6-1	TRBJ1-5	few	CASSPTGSPGQPQHF
TRBV6-5	TRBJ2-7	.	CASSYSIGRGYEQYF
TRBV28	TRBJ2-7	many	CASSPILAPGSSYEQYF
TRBV20-1	TRBJ2-3	.	CSAGLVEGLLTDTQYF
TRBV7-8	TRBJ1-5	.	CASSFAQGTQPQHF
TRBV5-1	TRBJ1-2	many	CASSFRDFVGYTF
TRBV4-3	TRBJ2-3	many	CASSPHDPTDTQYF
TRBV4-3	TRBJ2-3	few	CASSQSSTDTQYF
TRBV20-1	TRBJ1-1	few	CSARSLRVNTEAFF
TRBV10-3	TRBJ2-7	.	CAISQTGDEQYF
TRBV20-1	TRBJ2-1	few	CSAFGQGRGSNEQFF
TRBV5-1	TRBJ1-2	few	CASSLGAGSNYGYTF
TRBV12-3/TRBV12-4	TRBJ2-6	.	CASSASRAGANVLTF
TRBV15	TRBJ1-5	.	CATSRDWGNSNQPQHF
TRBV11-2	TRBJ2-4	many	CASSSGTRTSGSKNIQYF
TRBV7-2	TRBJ2-3	few	CASSFHKGFDTQYF
TRBV7-2	TRBJ2-1	.	CASSLISTVGSYNEQFF
TRBV4-3	TRBJ2-7	few	CASSQVDRVDEQYF
TRBV20-1	TRBJ2-3	few	CSASMAGGRADTQYF
TRBV29-1	TRBJ2-6	.	CSVPRGSGANVLTF
TRBV7-2	TRBJ1-4	.	CASSFEGAEKLFF
TRBV12-3/TRBV12-4	TRBJ1-3	.	CASSSAPNTIYF
TRBV5-1	TRBJ1-2	.	CASSLDSGFDGYTF
TRBV20-1	TRBJ2-5	few	CSARALGDFQETQYF
TRBV10-3	TRBJ2-1	.	CAIKRQGLGREETYNEQFF
TRBV7-2	TRBJ2-7	few	CASSRSSRSSYEQYF
TRBV12-3/TRBV12-4	TRBJ2-6	.	CASSFFGSGANVLTF
TRBV5-1	TRBJ2-3	few	CASSLSYGSSTDTQYF
TRBV5-1	TRBJ2-3	.	CASSARKGAGTDTQYF
TRBV5-8	TRBJ1-2	few	CASSLDRGSFYGYTF